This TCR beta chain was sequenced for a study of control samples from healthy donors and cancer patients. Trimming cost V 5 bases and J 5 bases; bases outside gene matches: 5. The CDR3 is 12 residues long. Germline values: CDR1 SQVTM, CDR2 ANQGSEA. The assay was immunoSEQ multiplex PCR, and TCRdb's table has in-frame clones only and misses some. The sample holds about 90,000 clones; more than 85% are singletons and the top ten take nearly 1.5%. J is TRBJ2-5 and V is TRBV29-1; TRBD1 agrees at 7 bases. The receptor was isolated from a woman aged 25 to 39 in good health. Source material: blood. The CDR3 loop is CSVRDSPETQYF. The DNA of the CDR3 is TGCAGCGTTAGGGACAGCCCTGAGACCCAGTACTTC.